This T cell receptor (beta chain) was recorded in a study of breast tumors, draining lymph nodes, adjacent tissues. The length of the CDR3 is 13 residues. The V end was cut by 2 bases, the J end by 2 bases, with 6 bases between. This clonotype was found many times. TCRdb called the multiplex PCR reads again in MiXCR, with one record for every CDR3 protein. The table shows 17,000 or so distinct CDR3 sequences, with 45% occurring only once. This chain joins TRBV12-3 or TRBV12-4 and TRBJ1-2, with unresolved D. The sequenced sample consisted of tumor-adjacent breast tissue. This receptor was obtained from a female donor with breast cancer. Some clones in this sample may be carry-over from other donors' samples. The CDR3 spells CASSLKANYGYTF. The CDR3 DNA reads TGTGCCAGCAGTTTAAAAGCCAACTATGGCTACACCTTC.